This paragraph covers one TCR beta chain sequence. Its specificity is unknown. J lost 2 bases, V lost 7 bases, and 7 bases had no gene match. This CDR3 has 14 amino acids. Germline CDR1 SNHLY, CDR2 FYNNEI. The data belong to a study of radiotherapy plus CTLA-4 blockade in lung cancer. In the study overall: Among patients, less than 20% showed objective responses, and approximately 31% had disease control. Regarding the study as a whole: Clones of tumor-derived TCRs expanded in blood after radiotherapy plus ipilimumab.

Data came from immunoSEQ multiplex PCR; TCRdb stores just in-frame clones and leaves some out. Among fewer than 100,000 clones listed, around four fifths were seen once. Sequencing was performed on peripheral blood, taken from a patient treated with radiotherapy plus ipilimumab. V and J are TRBV2 and TRBJ1-1, with 7 bases matching TRBD1. The source is a human donor with non-small cell lung cancer who had stable disease on radiotherapy plus ipilimumab. The CDR3 region has the DNA TGTGCCAGCAATCTAAGGACAGGAAACACTGAAGCTTTCTTT. Translating gives CASNLRTGNTEAFF.